These T cell receptor beta chains were read from a single sample in a study of shared clonotypes between healthy human individuals. Data came from immunoSEQ multiplex PCR; TCRdb stores just in-frame clones and leaves some out. This repertoire shows about 2.3 million clones, 85% to 95% found once; its top ten account for around 0.38%. The sequencing sample was made of naive CD4+ T cells from PBMCs. Source of these receptors: a man younger than 35 in good health. Some clones in this sample may be carry-over from other donors' samples. CDR3s leave out the opening cysteine and the closing phenylalanine or tryptophan.

j_call v_call cdr3_aa
TRBJ2-7 TRBV28 ASRTTREQY
TRBJ2-3 TRBV10-3 AISERAGGPDTQY
TRBJ1-2 TRBV28 ASRPTAKGYT
TRBJ2-3 TRBV7-9 ASSNRDTYTDTQY
TRBJ2-3 TRBV5-6 ASSLYGAGGSTDTQY
TRBJ1-5 TRBV2 ATSQGLGQPQH
TRBJ2-5 TRBV6-1 ASNLGQGHQETQY
TRBJ2-4 TRBV5-1 ASSRVAGGTPTRGNIQY
TRBJ2-1 TRBV7-9 ASSPPARDRGGRDEQF
TRBJ1-1 TRBV5-4 ASLEGGTGGTEAF
TRBJ2-3 TRBV27 ASRWSSTDTQY
TRBJ2-1 TRBV11-3 ASSPPGASAYNEQF
TRBJ1-1 TRBV18 ASSPLGFMNTEAF
TRBJ1-1 TRBV14 ASSQARVRAGAF
TRBJ2-5 TRBV5-8 ASTVGLAGGGQETQY
TRBJ2-3 TRBV4-3 ASSQLAGSTDTQY
TRBJ2-5 TRBV2 ASKQAPGFQETQY
TRBJ2-7 TRBV18 ASSAGTEPYEQY
TRBJ1-3 TRBV7-2 ASSLRGNTIY
TRBJ1-1 TRBV10-3 AISPMGVDAF
TRBJ2-7 TRBV7-2 ASSYGRSYEQY
TRBJ2-7 TRBV28 ASSSSDSRAQY
TRBJ1-5 TRBV10-3 AISEPRGGGNQPQH
- TRBV5-1 ASSFNSGRGYEQY
TRBJ2-7 TRBV29-1 SVGPPYSGISYEQY
TRBJ1-2 TRBV19 ASSIGGRTNYGYT
TRBJ2-3 TRBV6-5 ASSPLSTDTQY
TRBJ2-1 TRBV29-1 SLSRLAIYNEQF
TRBJ1-1 TRBV18 ASSLLKEGITEAF
TRBJ2-5 TRBV29-1 SVVGRYQETQY
TRBJ1-5 TRBV7-2 ASSGRQGNQPQH
TRBJ2-2 TRBV9 ASSVGTENSELF
TRBJ2-7 TRBV4-2 ASSQAGAYEQY
TRBJ2-3 TRBV5-1 ASSLEPSSTDTQY
TRBJ1-4 TRBV28 ASSFFQRGRGEKLF
TRBJ1-5 TRBV30 AWSVRTGPNQPQH
TRBJ2-2 TRBV9 ASSGQLAGVTGELF
TRBJ2-7 TRBV4-2 ASSQGLAGPGEQY
TRBJ1-1 TRBV10-3 AIRPASLNTEAF
TRBJ2-7 TRBV6-5 ASSPLDRPYEQY
TRBJ2-5 TRBV19 ASSLYRGKIGETQY
TRBJ2-1 TRBV2 ASRADSHEQF
TRBJ1-3 TRBV11-2 ASSPRQGFGNTIY
TRBJ2-2 TRBV7-2 ASSPYTPAGELF
TRBJ2-7 TRBV2 ASSEWLSGGGYEQY
TRBJ2-7 TRBV15 ATSPRLRQAPYEQY
TRBJ2-1 TRBV6-5 ASSLPGLGVDEQF
TRBJ2-7 TRBV29-1 SVGGDEQY
TRBJ1-4 TRBV28 ASSLGDQKLF
TRBJ2-5 TRBV18 ASPSSKKTGGFEETQY
TRBJ1-4 TRBV5-4 ASSFGSGNEKLF
TRBJ2-5 TRBV28 ASSPYPQGGDRETQY
TRBJ2-7 TRBV28 ASSLTDEQY
TRBJ2-2 TRBV5-1 ASSFGTSNTGELF
TRBJ2-2 TRBV28 ASTLERNTGELF
TRBJ1-1 TRBV19 ASSSYQGGTEAF
TRBJ2-5 TRBV10-1 ASSATGPQETQY
TRBJ1-5 TRBV19 ASSIGSRRPQH
TRBJ2-7 TRBV11-2 ASSFGGPYEQY